These T cell receptor beta chains were read from a single sample in a study of control samples from healthy donors and cancer patients. Using immunoSEQ multiplex PCR, the repertoire was profiled, and TCRdb retains in-frame clones only, with some absent. The sample lists hundreds of thousands of clones, 82% seen once, with 13% in the top ten. The sequencing sample was made of PBMCs. Receptors were obtained from an older woman with lung cancer. Both conserved end residues are trimmed from each CDR3. The order of the fields is CDR3 length, V gene, CDR3 protein.

>15|TRBV9
ASSVGLQTNSGNTIY
>13|TRBV5-5
ASSPRGAVNTEAF
>13|TRBV7-9
ASSPRGGGPDTQY
>11|TRBV18
ASSQGASYGYT
>12|TRBV7-2
ASSLLGKNTEAF
>14|TRBV3-1/TRBV3-2
ASSQTGASSNQPQH
>16|TRBV9
ASSVGLGSGGGTDTQY
>11|TRBV5-1
ASSLGGDQPQH
>12|TRBV2
ASSGGQGGQPQH
>12|TRBV29-1
SIGDRDTNYGYT
>11|TRBV5-1
ASSRNMNTEAF
>14|TRBV28
ASRTLTSGSTDTQY
>12|TRBV27
ASRTGTGEQPQH
>13|TRBV27
ASNRQGRSYNEQF
>14|TRBV27
ASSSAGLPMNTEAF
>14|TRBV9
ASSVGDRGPNTEAF
>11|TRBV7-9
ASSLTSPGELF
>15|TRBV19
ASSRGTGTAAYNEQF
>14|TRBV18
ASSPLLGGAKYEQY
>15|TRBV15
ATSRTTGTPNTGELF
>12|TRBV5-1
ASSFVRGDGELF
>14|TRBV4-2
ASSQDRTGGPNEQF
>12|TRBV11-2
ASRDGRGNYGYT
>13|TRBV7-2
ASSWGTGVTYGYT
>11|TRBV6-4
ASSEEGVGGYT
>14|TRBV18
ASSPPGGKRGEKLF